The 23 T cell receptor beta chains in this list originate from one sample, sequenced in a study of cytomegalovirus exposure and HLA in healthy donors. The PCR ran on 60 Vbeta and 13 Jbeta primers. Sequencing used immunoSEQ multiplex PCR; TCRdb keeps in-frame clones, though not all of them. The sample has about 140,000 clones, approximately 84% seen once. Sequencing was performed on PBMCs. The receptor source for this set is a young man in good health and CMV-seropositive.

The J gene is TRBJ1-6, the V gene TRBV6-1, with no clear D. The CDR3 is 15 amino acids. Germline CDR1 MNHNS, CDR2 SASEGT. V gave up 1 base and J gave up 6 bases, with 10 bases separating them. CDR3 sequence reads: CASSEGGRGNSPLHF. DNA for the CDR3: TGTGCCAGCAGTGAAGGAGGGCGGGGTAATTCACCCCTCCACTTT.

The chain combines TRBV6-5 with TRBJ2-7; TRBD2 matches at 10 bases. The V segment lost 2 bases and the J segment 5 bases; nucleotides outside the gene matches: 6. CDR1 and CDR2 (germline): MNHEY, SVGAGI. The CDR3 consists of 15 residues. The CDR3 DNA sequence: TGTGCCAGCAGTTACGGGACTAGCGTGGGGAACGAGCAGTACTTC. Amino acids: CASSYGTSVGNEQYF.

The chain joins TRBV30 to TRBJ1-4, with 7 bases lining up with TRBD1. CDR1 is GTSNPN, CDR2 SVGIG, per germline (reference sequence). The CDR3 spans 14 residues. With V trimmed by 0 bases and J by 5 bases, 3 bases remained unmatched. The CDR3 DNA reads TGTGCCTGGAGTGTACGCAGGGGGAATGAAAAACTGTTTTTT. Translating gives CAWSVRRGNEKLFF. Full variable domain (rest looked up from reference TRBV30 and TRBJ1-4): SQTIHQWPATLVQPVGSPLSLECTVEGTSNPNLYWYRQAAGRGLQLLFYSVGIGQISSEVPQNLSASRPQDRQFILSSKKLLLSDSGFYLCAWSVRRGNEKLFFGSGTQLSVL.

This clone is a singleton in its sample. The chain is built from TRBV27 and TRBJ2-3; D may be TRBD1 (6 bases). Germline CDR1 MNHEY, CDR2 SMNVEV (reference sequence). CDR3 length: 13 residues. The V end lost 8 bases, the J end lost 5 bases, and 14 bases lay between the germline ends. In DNA, the CDR3 is TGTGCCAGCCGGGACACGGGCCAAGATACGCAGTATTTT. Protein sequence: CASRDTGQDTQYF.

V usage is TRBV28 and J usage is TRBJ2-1; TRBD2 matches 7 bases. V lost 4 bases and J lost 8; bases outside the gene matches: 11. From germline, CDR1 is MDHEN and CDR2 SYDVKM. The CDR3 spans 15 residues. CDR3 nucleotide sequence: TGTGCCAGCAGTTCTACTAGCGACACCCTCCATGAGCAGTTCTTC. It codes for CASSSTSDTLHEQFF.

This rearrangement joins TRBV27 to TRBJ2-5; no clear D. Germline CDR1 MNHEY, CDR2 SMNVEV (reference sequence). This CDR3 region has 12 residues. V was trimmed by 8 bases and J by 3 bases, leaving 10 bases between them. This chain's CDR3 is CASSLSEETQYF. The CDR3, as DNA: TGTGCCAGCTCCCTTTCGGAAGAGACCCAGTACTTC.

This chain joins TRBV7-2 and TRBJ2-5; 12 nucleotides line up with TRBD2. The J call is in doubt because the DNA end fits TRBJ2-7 better. CDR1 is SGHTA and CDR2 is FQGNSA in the germline V gene. The CDR3 loop spans 15 amino acids. CDR3 region: CASSPRLAGEYEQYF. CDR3 DNA sequence: TGTGCCAGCAGTCCCCGACTAGCGGGAGAGTACGAGCAGTACTTC.

This clone was picked up a small number of times. The chain recombines TRBV7-8 with TRBJ2-1; 7 nucleotides match TRBD2. J gave up 9 bases and V 1 base, and 6 bases lay outside the gene matches. The CDR3 runs 14 residues. Germline V lookup: CDR1 SGHVS, CDR2 FQNEAQ. The CDR3 loop is CASSLGWGGGEQFF. As DNA, the CDR3 is TGTGCCAGCAGCTTAGGCTGGGGGGGAGGTGAGCAGTTCTTC. The whole variable domain, filled in from reference TRBV7-8 and TRBJ2-1, reads GAGVSQSPRYKVAKRGQDVALRCDPISGHVSLFWYQQALGQGPEFLTYFQNEAQLDKSGLPSDRFFAERPEGSVSTLKIQRTQQEDSAVYLCASSLGWGGGEQFFGPGTRLTVL.

This clone was counted between two and nine times. Germline is not matched at one junction end, which may reflect a read error. The rearrangement links TRBV28 to TRBJ1-1, with D hard to call. The CDR3 runs to 11 residues. CDR1 is MDHEN and CDR2 is SYDVKM in the germline V gene. CDR3: CASSLNSEAFF. The CDR3 region has the DNA TGTGCCAGCAGTTTAAACAGTGAAGCTTTCTTT.

This clone was picked up one time. This chain joins TRBV9 and TRBJ2-1; TRBD2 agrees at 8 bases. The J segment lost 7 bases and the V segment lost 0 bases, leaving 9 bases of the junction unmatched. The CDR3 spans 16 residues. Germline CDR1 is SGDLS and CDR2 is YYNGEE. CDR3 loop: CASSVGAGDLGNEQFF. Written as DNA, the CDR3 is TGTGCCAGCAGCGTAGGAGCGGGGGACCTGGGAAATGAGCAGTTCTTC.

This chain uses TRBV18 with TRBJ2-3; no clear D. This CDR3 is 14 amino acids long. The ends were cut back, 1 base at V and 0 bases at J, with 5 bases in the middle. Germline V gene data show CDR1 as KGHSH and CDR2 as LQKENI. The CDR3 is CASSPQSSTDTQYF. CDR3 nucleotide sequence: TGTGCCAGCTCACCACAGAGTAGCACAGATACGCAGTATTTT.

The V and J genes are TRBV6-5 and TRBJ1-1; TRBD1 might be the D (6 bases). The V end was cut by 2 bases, the J end by 1 base, with 8 bases between. The CDR3 extends over 14 amino acids. CDR1 is MNHEY and CDR2 is SVGAGI in the germline V gene. For the CDR3, the DNA is TGTGCCAGCAGTTACCGCAGGGGGAACACTGAAGCTTTCTTT. Its protein is CASSYRRGNTEAFF.

The rearrangement links TRBV7-3 to TRBJ2-1, with TRBD1 matching over 9 bases. This CDR3 contains 15 residues. CDR1 is SGHTA and CDR2 is FQGTGA in the germline V gene. Losses at the gene ends were 5 bases for V and 8 bases for J; bases not matched to a gene: 10. The CDR3 DNA sequence: TGTGCCAGCAGCACACCGGGACAGGGCCTCGATGAGCAGTTCTTC. Its protein is CASSTPGQGLDEQFF.

J is TRBJ2-7 and V is TRBV15, with 12 bases fitting TRBD2. The junction had 3 bases not matched to a gene; V was cut back by 1 base and J by 2 bases. The CDR3 is 16 residues long. Germline assignment: CDR1 LNHNV and CDR2 YYDKDF (reference sequence). The CDR3, as DNA: TGTGCCACCAGCAGAGCGACTAGCGGGGGCCCCTACGAGCAGTACTTC. Translated, it gives CATSRATSGGPYEQYF.

V is TRBV4-2 and J is TRBJ2-5; D gene uncertain. V dropped 0 bases and J dropped 0 bases, with 5 bases sitting between them. CDR1 is LGHNA, CDR2 YNFKEQ, per germline. CDR3 size: 14 residues. The CDR3 region is CASSQEEYQETQYF. DNA of the CDR3: TGTGCCAGCAGCCAAGAAGAGTACCAAGAGACCCAGTACTTC.

The chain recombines TRBV11-2 with TRBJ2-1, with D uncertain. Germline V gene data show CDR1 as SGHAT and CDR2 as FQNNGV. The CDR3 consists of 15 residues. Trimming took off 3 bases at V and 0 bases at J, with 9 bases between the two ends. The CDR3 reads CASSLSPSSYNEQFF. In DNA form, the CDR3 reads TGTGCCAGCAGCTTGAGCCCGAGCTCCTACAATGAGCAGTTCTTC.

This chain joins TRBV28 and TRBJ1-4; a possible D gene is TRBD1 (6 bases). Looked up from germline, CDR1 is MDHEN and CDR2 is SYDVKM. There are 14 residues in the CDR3. V gave up 5 bases and J gave up 5 bases, with 12 bases separating them. DNA for the CDR3: TGTGCCAGCAGTGGGGGGGCCCCGAATGAAAAACTGTTTTTT. Amino acid sequence: CASSGGAPNEKLFF.

This clone came up a few times. V gene TRBV5-5 combines with J gene TRBJ1-2, with TRBD1 as a possible D gene (5 bases). The V end was cut by 3 bases, the J end by 4 bases, with 10 bases between. The CDR3 is 13 amino acids. From germline, CDR1 is SGHKS and CDR2 YYEKEE (reference sequence). The CDR3 protein is CASSSGLTYGYTF. DNA for the CDR3: TGTGCCAGCAGCTCGGGACTGACCTATGGCTACACCTTC.

This chain uses TRBV5-1 with TRBJ2-3; 8 bases are shared with TRBD2. The CDR3 contains 15 residues. J lost 4 bases, V lost 0 bases, and 4 bases had no gene match. Germline V gene lookup returns CDR1 SGHRS and CDR2 YFSETQ. The CDR3, as DNA: TGCGCCAGCAGCTTGGAGGGACTAGTGCCAGATACGCAGTATTTT. This translates into CASSLEGLVPDTQYF. The full variable domain, rest sourced from reference TRBV5-1 and TRBJ2-3, is KAGVTQTPRYLIKTRGQQVTLSCSPISGHRSVSWYQQTPGQGLQFLFEYFSETQRNKGNFPGRFSGRQFSNSRSEMNVSTLELGDSALYLCASSLEGLVPDTQYFGPGTRLTVL.

The chain employs TRBV21-1 and TRBJ1-5; whether TRBD1, the table's D call, matches the DNA was not checked. TRBV21-1 is designated a pseudogene. CDR3 length: 15 residues. Here the CDR3 reads CASSRGPGPEQPQHF. CDR3 nucleotide sequence: TGTGCCAGCAGCAGGGGGCCAGGACCGGAACAGCCCCAGCATTTT.

This clone has more than one count but fewer than ten. The CDR3 DNA is TGTGCCAGCAGTTCGGCGGGACAGAAAAATTCACCCCTCCACTTT. This gives the protein CASSSAGQKNSPLHF. This rearrangement joins TRBV6-5 to TRBJ1-6, with 7 bases aligning to TRBD1. Per germline, CDR1 MNHEY and CDR2 SVGAGI. J was trimmed by 7 bases and V by 4 bases; bases with no gene match: 7. The CDR3 contains 15 residues.

The chain carries TRBV7-9 and TRBJ1-5; D gene ambiguous. CDR1 and CDR2 from the germline V gene are SEHNR and FQNEAQ (reference sequence). This CDR3 has 13 amino acids. The V end lost 5 bases, the J end lost 6 bases, and 11 bases lay between the germline ends. Written as DNA, the CDR3 is TGTGCCAGCAGCGCTATGTGGAGTCAGCCCCAGCATTTT. It specifies CASSAMWSQPQHF.

This chain links TRBV19 with TRBJ2-5; D possibly corresponds to TRBD1 (6 bases). The CDR3 spans 13 residues. V lost 3 bases to trimming and J lost 5 bases, with 10 bases between them. Germline V gives CDR1 LNHDA, CDR2 SQIVND (reference sequence). CDR3 residues: CASSMKRGETQYF. In DNA form, the CDR3 reads TGTGCCAGTAGTATGAAAAGGGGGGAGACCCAGTACTTC.